Listed below are T cell receptor beta chains from one sample, sequenced in a study of type 1 regulatory T cells. Their recognized antigens are unknown. One entry per CDR3 protein, called by TCRdb with MiXCR from the reads. The data contain fewer than 75,000 distinct CDR3 sequences, approximately 50% of them singletons. Sample: cultured non-Tr1 T cells, either the whole culture or a sorted T cell fraction (not recorded which). These receptors were collected from a human donor in good health. Both conserved end residues are part of each CDR3. A D gene is named only where the DNA matches it firmly. Expanded clones get a size class; other rows say once, few or many, or leave the size out.

V: TRBV6-2/TRBV6-3; size: .; D: .; J: TRBJ1-2; DNA: TGTGCCAGCTCGATAGGGGGGACTAACTATGGCTACACCTTC; CDR3: CASSIGGTNYGYTF
V: TRBV20-1; size: .; D: .; J: TRBJ1-6; DNA: TGCAGTGCTAGACCCCGCGGGGGAATTGGTTCACCCCTCCACTTT; CDR3: CSARPRGGIGSPLHF
V: TRBV5-6; size: few; D: .; J: TRBJ1-2; DNA: TGTGCCAGCAGCTCCTGGAGGACGGCGAACCTCTATGGCTACACCTTC; CDR3: CASSSWRTANLYGYTF
V: TRBV7-2; size: few; D: TRBD2; J: TRBJ2-3; DNA: TGTGCCAGCAGCTTCGCGGGGGATAGCACAGATACGCAGTATTTT; CDR3: CASSFAGDSTDTQYF
V: TRBV4-2; size: .; D: TRBD1; J: TRBJ1-5; DNA: TGTGCCAGCAGCCATTCTCCCCCTTCCCACGACAGGGGCAATCAGCCCCAGCATTTT; CDR3: CASSHSPPSHDRGNQPQHF
V: TRBV12-3/TRBV12-4; size: .; D: .; J: TRBJ1-2; DNA: TGTGCCAGCAGACTAACAACAGGGTACAACTATGGCTACACCTTC; CDR3: CASRLTTGYNYGYTF
V: TRBV5-6; size: .; D: TRBD2; J: TRBJ2-5; DNA: TGTGCCAGCAGCTCGGGGACTAGCCGCGCGGGAGAGACCCAGTACTTC; CDR3: CASSSGTSRAGETQYF
V: TRBV6-2/TRBV6-3; size: .; D: .; J: TRBJ1-1; DNA: TGTGCCAGCAGTCAGGGCACTGAAGCTTTCTTT; CDR3: CASSQGTEAFF
V: TRBV18; size: many; D: .; J: TRBJ1-6; DNA: TGTGCCAGCTCACCCCCAGGGAACCGTAATTCACCCCTCCACTTT; CDR3: CASSPPGNRNSPLHF
V: TRBV3-1; size: .; D: TRBD2; J: TRBJ2-5; DNA: TGTGCCAGCAGCCCGGGACTAGCAGCCTCCATGGAGACCCAGTACTTC; CDR3: CASSPGLAASMETQYF
V: TRBV20-1; size: .; D: .; J: TRBJ1-1; DNA: TGCAGTGCTAACCAGGGTGGATGGGCTTTCTTT; CDR3: CSANQGGWAFF
V: TRBV24-1; size: few; D: .; J: TRBJ1-2; DNA: TGTGCCACCAGTGATACGACGGTCCCTAACTATGGCTACACCTTC; CDR3: CATSDTTVPNYGYTF
V: TRBV5-1; size: many; D: TRBD1; J: TRBJ1-1; DNA: TGCGCCAGCAGCCTAAACCCACAGGGGGACACTGAAGCTTTCTTT; CDR3: CASSLNPQGDTEAFF
V: TRBV20-1; size: once; D: .; J: TRBJ2-3; DNA: TGCAGTGCTAGAGATCCGGGGAGGGATACGCAGTATTTT; CDR3: CSARDPGRDTQYF
V: TRBV12-3/TRBV12-4; size: .; D: TRBD1; J: TRBJ1-1; DNA: TGTGCCAGCAGCCAATGGACAGGGGTCGACAGGGCGGCTTTCTTT; CDR3: CASSQWTGVDRAAFF
V: TRBV2; size: .; D: TRBD1; J: TRBJ1-1; DNA: TGTGCCAGCAGGCTTCAAATCTCGACAGGGGGTGGGGGTGAAGCTTTCTTT; CDR3: CASRLQISTGGGGEAFF
V: TRBV19; size: .; D: TRBD2; J: TRBJ2-5; DNA: TGTGCCAGTAGTATAGGTCCAGGGACTAGTCAAGAGACCCAGTACTTC; CDR3: CASSIGPGTSQETQYF
V: TRBV5-1; size: .; D: .; J: TRBJ2-5; DNA: TGCGCCAGCGGGTTTGGGATTGGGTACCAAGAGACCCAGTACTTC; CDR3: CASGFGIGYQETQYF
V: TRBV10-3; size: many; D: .; J: TRBJ2-5; DNA: TGTGCCATCAGTCCTGGGGGCAGTCAAGTGACCCAGTACTTC; CDR3: CAISPGGSQVTQYF